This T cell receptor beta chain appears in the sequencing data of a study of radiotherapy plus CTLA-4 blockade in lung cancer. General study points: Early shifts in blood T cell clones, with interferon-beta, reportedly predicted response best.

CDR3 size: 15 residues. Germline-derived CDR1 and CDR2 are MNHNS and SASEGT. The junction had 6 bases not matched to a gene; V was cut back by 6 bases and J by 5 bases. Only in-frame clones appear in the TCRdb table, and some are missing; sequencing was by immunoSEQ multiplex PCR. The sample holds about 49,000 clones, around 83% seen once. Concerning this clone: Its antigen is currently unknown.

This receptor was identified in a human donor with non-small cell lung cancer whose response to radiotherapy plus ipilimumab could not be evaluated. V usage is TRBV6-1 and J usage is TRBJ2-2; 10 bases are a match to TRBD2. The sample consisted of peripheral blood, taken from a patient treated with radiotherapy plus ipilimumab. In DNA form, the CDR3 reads TGTGCCAGCAGGGTAGCGGGAGGCCGAACCGGGGAGCTGTTTTTT. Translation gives CASRVAGGRTGELFF.